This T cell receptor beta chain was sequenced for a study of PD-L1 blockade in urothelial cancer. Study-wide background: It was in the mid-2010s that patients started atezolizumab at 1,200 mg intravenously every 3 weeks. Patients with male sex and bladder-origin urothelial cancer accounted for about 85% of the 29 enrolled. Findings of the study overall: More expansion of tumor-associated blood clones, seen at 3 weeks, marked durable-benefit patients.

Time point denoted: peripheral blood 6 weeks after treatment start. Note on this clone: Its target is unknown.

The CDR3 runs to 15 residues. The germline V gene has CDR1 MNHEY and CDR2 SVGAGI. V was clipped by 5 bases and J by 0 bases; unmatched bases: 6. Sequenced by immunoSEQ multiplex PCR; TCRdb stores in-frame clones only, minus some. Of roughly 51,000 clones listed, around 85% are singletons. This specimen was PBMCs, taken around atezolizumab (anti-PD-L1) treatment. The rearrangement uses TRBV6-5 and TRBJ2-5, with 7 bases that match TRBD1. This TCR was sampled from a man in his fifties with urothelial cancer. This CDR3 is CASSGQDPYQETQYF. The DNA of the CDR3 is TGTGCCAGCAGTGGACAGGACCCGTACCAAGAGACCCAGTACTTC.